This passage covers 15 T cell receptor beta chains from one sample sequenced in a study of monozygotic twins with inflammatory bowel disease. TCRdb re-called the 5' RACE reads; every CDR3 protein appears as one record, without DNA. In total, the table holds 160,000 or so distinct CDR3 sequences. Sequences were obtained from blood. These receptors all come from a human donor with ulcerative colitis or Crohn's disease, or a healthy co-twin of an affected twin (not recorded which).

The chain links TRBV4-3 to TRBJ1-1; the D gene TCRdb calls, TRBD1, cannot be checked with no DNA. The CDR3 consists of 15 residues. Germline V gene lookup returns CDR1 LGHNA and CDR2 YSLEER. CDR3 in amino acids: CASSPQGSVGTEAFF.

CDR3 sequence: CASSPTSGLYEQYF. The chain uses TRBV7-2 and TRBJ2-7; absent DNA, TCRdb's TRBD2 call cannot be checked. This CDR3 is 14 amino acids long. The germline gives CDR1 SGHTA, CDR2 FQGNSA.

The rearrangement uses TRBV5-1 and TRBJ2-3. Germline CDR1 and CDR2: SGHRS and YFSETQ. The CDR3 covers 13 residues. The CDR3 loop reads CASSWDFTDTQYF.

The rearrangement joins TRBV7-2 to TRBJ2-3; the TCRdb call, TRBD1, lacks DNA for checking. The CDR3 length is 15 residues. Germline CDR1 and CDR2: SGHTA and FQGNSA. CDR3 residues: CASSLARGLGDTQYF.

The chain combines TRBV20-1 with TRBJ1-5. CDR3 length: 13 residues. The germline V gene encodes CDR1 DFQATT and CDR2 SNEGSKA (reference sequence). CDR3 residues: CSARPRGNQPQHF.

The rearrangement joins TRBV5-4 to TRBJ2-1. This CDR3 has 15 residues. CDR1 and CDR2 from the germline V gene are SGHNT and YYREEE (reference sequence). The CDR3 spells CASSRDVSSYNEQFF.

The CDR3 loop reads CATSDLGETQETQYF. The chain uses TRBV24-1 and TRBJ2-5; the D gene TCRdb calls, TRBD2, cannot be checked with no DNA. In germline, CDR1 is KGHDR, CDR2 SFDVKD. CDR3 length: 15 amino acids.

The chain combines TRBV6-6 with TRBJ1-1; TCRdb designates TRBD1, a call that cannot be tested without DNA. CDR1 and CDR2 (germline): MNHNY, SVGAGI (reference sequence). This CDR3 spans 14 amino acids. The CDR3 region is CASSTRQGGTEAFF.

The chain is built from TRBV5-1 and TRBJ2-2; absent DNA, TCRdb's TRBD1 call cannot be checked. This CDR3 is 16 amino acids long. Germline-derived CDR1 and CDR2 are SGHRS and YFSETQ. CDR3 sequence reads: CASSRDRGANTGELFF.

The gene calls are TRBV10-3 and TRBJ2-2; TCRdb's D gene call, TRBD1, goes unchecked for lack of DNA. The CDR3 length is 13 residues. The germline CDR1 and CDR2 sequences are ENHRY and SYGVKD. This chain's CDR3 is CAIKGGITGELFF.

The genes are TRBV10-3 and TRBJ1-1; TCRdb selects TRBD1, and the lack of DNA leaves this call unchecked. The germline gives CDR1 ENHRY, CDR2 SYGVKD. There are 14 residues in the CDR3. The CDR3 loop reads CAIQQGATNTEAFF.

CDR3 loop: CASSEYTWGTATNEKLFF. The chain couples TRBV18 to TRBJ1-4; TCRdb lists TRBD1, though no DNA is available to test this call. The germline CDR1 and CDR2 sequences are KGHSH and LQKENI. The CDR3 runs to 18 residues.

This chain joins TRBV15 and TRBJ2-5; the D call from TCRdb, TRBD2, cannot be confirmed without DNA. CDR3 size: 14 residues. Germline V gives CDR1 LNHNV, CDR2 YYDKDF (reference sequence). The CDR3 is CATSRGGEAKTQYF.

The rearrangement links TRBV12-3 or TRBV12-4 to TRBJ2-2; TCRdb's assignment of TRBD2 cannot be checked, as there is no DNA. The length of the CDR3 is 19 residues. The CDR3 region is CASSLSHRGKKTNTGELFF.

V usage is TRBV11-2 and J usage is TRBJ1-2; the TRBD1 assignment by TCRdb is unverifiable without DNA. The CDR3 runs to 15 residues. Germline V gene lookup returns CDR1 SGHAT and CDR2 FQNNGV. CDR3 residues: CASSLEAGPNYGYTF.